This passage covers 16 T cell receptor beta chains from one sample sequenced in a study of identifying expanded T cells in peripheral blood (dated by TCRdb to about 2019). Receptor amplification or capture employed the immunoSEQ multiplex PCR assay. This is the immuneACCESS table as TCRdb keeps it, with only in-frame sequences that have V and J called. A part of the clones is gone; compared with another copy, unresolved V genes explain less than half, and the rest is unexplained. The sample table contains 80,000 to 90,000 clones; only one count was recorded for about nine tenths of them. The top ten clonotypes cover around 2.8% of the sample. Specimen: blood. These receptor sequences come from a person aged 18 to 70 in good health.

This chain uses TRBV7-2 with TRBJ2-7; D is uncertain. The CDR3 consists of 14 residues. Germline values: CDR1 SGHTA, CDR2 FQGNSA. Deletions cut 5 bases from V and 3 bases from J, with 14 bases between. The CDR3 nucleotides read TGTGCCAGCAGCCCGCGAATGGCCGGCTACGAGCAGTACTTC. Amino acids: CASSPRMAGYEQYF.

On this clone itself: This specimen includes other DNA sequences encoding the same CDR3. The rearrangement uses TRBV25-1 and TRBJ1-1; 8 nucleotides align to TRBD1. The CDR3 has 15 amino acids. Unmatched junction bases numbered 5, after V lost 4 bases and J lost 1 base. The germline V gene encodes CDR1 MGHDK and CDR2 SYGVNS. CDR3 sequence (DNA): TGTGCCAGCAGTGGGTACACAGGGGGGAACACTGAAGCTTTCTTT. As protein: CASSGYTGGNTEAFF.

The V and J genes are TRBV6-5 and TRBJ2-7; D gene ambiguous. CDR1 MNHEY and CDR2 SVGAGI come from the germline V gene. This CDR3 has 11 amino acids. Trimming removed 2 bases at V and 6 bases at J, with 5 bases between. The DNA of the CDR3 is TGTGCCAGCAGTTACCAAGGCGAGCAGTACTTC. This sequence encodes CASSYQGEQYF.

The V call is TRBV5-5, the J call TRBJ2-4, with D perhaps matching TRBD1 (6 bases). This CDR3 has 16 residues. The germline V gene encodes CDR1 SGHKS and CDR2 YYEKEE (reference sequence). The ends were cut back, 0 bases at V and 3 bases at J, with 13 bases in the middle. The DNA for the CDR3 is TGTGCCAGCAGCTTGGCGGGGCTAGGGGGCAAAAACATTCAGTACTTC. Amino acids: CASSLAGLGGKNIQYF.

This rearrangement joins TRBV5-1 to TRBJ2-3; 8 nucleotides line up with TRBD1. The CDR3 length is 15 residues. Germline CDR1 is SGHRS and CDR2 is YFSETQ. After removal of 3 bases from V and 2 bases from J, the junction contained 5 bases not matched to a gene. The CDR3 protein is CASSSGQGFTDTQYF. The CDR3 DNA reads as TGCGCCAGCAGCTCCGGACAGGGATTCACAGATACGCAGTATTTT.

This clone was seen just once. V and J are TRBV7-8 and TRBJ2-7; 7 bases are a match to TRBD1. Germline loops: CDR1 SGHVS, CDR2 FQNEAQ. The ends lost 2 bases at V and 7 bases at J; junction bases unmatched: 8. The CDR3 sequence is 14 residues long. Here the CDR3 DNA reads TGTGCCAGCAGCTTAACTCCGGGACAGTGGGAGCAGTACTTC. Protein sequence: CASSLTPGQWEQYF.

J is TRBJ2-2 and V is TRBV10-1, with TRBD2 matching over 11 bases. The V and J ends lost 2 bases and 0 bases, in that order; junction bases with no gene match: 8. The CDR3 spans 19 residues. Looked up from germline, CDR1 is WNHNN and CDR2 is SYGVQD (reference sequence). This CDR3 is CASSEGALAGGPNTGELFF. The CDR3 bases are TGCGCCAGCAGTGAGGGGGCGCTAGCGGGGGGCCCGAACACCGGGGAGCTGTTTTTT.

This clone was observed a few times. The chain uses TRBV7-6 and TRBJ1-2, with 7 bases fitting TRBD1. The CDR3 loop spans 13 amino acids. Trimming removed 5 bases from V and 8 bases from J; junction bases left unmatched: 8. Germline values: CDR1 SGHVS, CDR2 FNYEAQ. CDR3 sequence (DNA): TGTGCCAGCAGCCCAACAACAGGGGTCGGCTACACCTTC. Encoded protein: CASSPTTGVGYTF.

With regard to this clone: Other nucleotide sequences in the sample specify the same CDR3. V gene TRBV18 combines with J gene TRBJ2-7; D remains ambiguous. Germline V gene lookup returns CDR1 KGHSH and CDR2 LQKENI. This CDR3 comprises 14 residues. Trimming stripped 3 bases from V and 2 bases from J, with 11 bases between. The CDR3 protein is CASSPLGQPYEQYF. The CDR3 bases are TGTGCCAGCTCACCGCTTGGGCAGCCCTACGAGCAGTACTTC.

This clone was observed a single time. The chain couples TRBV4-3 to TRBJ1-1, with TRBD1 identical over 7 bases. The CDR3 has 14 residues. In germline, CDR1 is LGHNA, CDR2 YSLEER. The J segment lost 6 bases and the V segment lost 4 bases, leaving 8 bases of the junction unmatched. The CDR3 here is CASSPQGEGAEAFF. The CDR3 region has the DNA TGCGCCAGCAGCCCTCAGGGGGAAGGGGCTGAAGCTTTCTTT.

This rearrangement joins TRBV28 to TRBJ1-2, with a possible D match to TRBD1 (6 bases). The CDR3 consists of 13 residues. Between the trimmed V and J ends, which lost 3 bases and 6 bases, there was a span of 11 bases. The germline V gene encodes CDR1 MDHEN and CDR2 SYDVKM. CDR3 protein: CASSLSGVDGYTF. The CDR3 DNA reads as TGTGCCAGCAGTTTGTCAGGGGTCGATGGCTACACCTTC.

This chain joins TRBV9 and TRBJ1-1, with a weak D call TRBD1 (5 bases). Germline-derived CDR1 and CDR2 are SGDLS and YYNGEE. This CDR3 spans 14 amino acids. V was pared by 2 bases and J by 4 bases, with 12 bases between. CDR3 sequence: CASSVGGTGTEAFF. In DNA, the CDR3 is TGTGCCAGCAGCGTCGGAGGGACGGGCACTGAAGCTTTCTTT.

The chain carries TRBV30 and TRBJ2-1, with 7 bases aligning to TRBD2. This CDR3 is built from 13 residues. With V trimmed by 0 bases and J by 7 bases, 3 bases remained unmatched. Germline-derived CDR1 and CDR2 are GTSNPN and SVGIG (reference sequence). The CDR3, as DNA: TGTGCCTGGAGTGTACCGCGGGGGAATGAGCAGTTCTTC. Translated: CAWSVPRGNEQFF. The complete variable domain, with remaining parts taken from reference TRBV30 and TRBJ2-1, reads SQTIHQWPATLVQPVGSPLSLECTVEGTSNPNLYWYRQAAGRGLQLLFYSVGIGQISSEVPQNLSASRPQDRQFILSSKKLLLSDSGFYLCAWSVPRGNEQFFGPGTRLTVL.

V is TRBV13 and J is TRBJ1-4, with 7 positions matching TRBD1. After removal of 3 bases from V and 5 bases from J, the junction contained 6 bases not matched to a gene. Looked up from germline, CDR1 is PRHDT and CDR2 is FYEKMQ (reference sequence). This CDR3 is 15 amino acids long. The CDR3 sequence: CASSLTGRGNEKLFF. In DNA form, the CDR3 reads TGTGCCAGCAGCTTGACAGGGCGGGGGAATGAAAAACTGTTTTTT.

The rearrangement joins TRBV7-2 to TRBJ1-2, with D maybe TRBD1 (5 bases). The CDR3 consists of 13 residues. Germline values: CDR1 SGHTA, CDR2 FQGNSA. Between the trimmed V and J ends, which lost 4 bases and 4 bases, there was a span of 10 bases. The CDR3 region is CASSSDSIYGYTF. In DNA form, the CDR3 reads TGTGCCAGCAGCTCTGACAGCATCTATGGCTACACCTTC.

This clone appeared once. The chain combines TRBV9 with TRBJ2-5; D is ambiguous. The CDR3 runs to 15 residues. V was cut by 0 bases and J by 7 bases, with 16 bases left in between. The germline CDR1 and CDR2 sequences are SGDLS and YYNGEE. CDR3 nucleotide sequence: TGTGCCAGCAGCGTAGAGTCGTCCGGGTCCGGGACCCAGTACTTC. Its translation is CASSVESSGSGTQYF. The full variable domain, rest sourced from reference TRBV9 and TRBJ2-5, is DSGVTQTPKHLITATGQRVTLRCSPRSGDLSVYWYQQSLDQGLQFLIQYYNGEERAKGNILERFSAQQFPDLHSELNLSSLELGDSALYFCASSVESSGSGTQYFGPGTRLLVL.